The sequence of this T cell receptor beta chain was determined in a study of cytomegalovirus exposure and HLA in healthy donors. Study at large: The Caucasian-associated ancestry cluster contained 81% of the approximately 410 genotyped donors. General study findings and limits: Within a later analysis, the majority of CMV-associated TCR beta chains appeared HLA-restricted. Researchers reportedly found TCR beta sequences accurately predicted most subjects' HLA-A and HLA-B alleles.

This clone was detected only a few times. Its antigen is unknown. This CDR3 spans 15 amino acids. V gave up 1 base and J gave up 8 bases, with 13 bases separating them. CDR1 and CDR2 from the germline V gene are SGHNT and YYREEE (reference sequence). The study ran its PCR with 60 Vbeta and 13 Jbeta primers. Method: immunoSEQ multiplex PCR; TCRdb's copy keeps in-frame clones and lacks some. This sample has 110,000 or so clones, with roughly 70% found just once. Donors counted as nominally healthy when sampled, yet unrecorded immune exposures were likely. The chain links TRBV5-4 to TRBJ1-6; possible D gene TRBD1, 5 bases. The sequence came from a man aged 18 to 30 in good health and CMV-seropositive. The material sequenced was PBMCs. CDR3 loop: CASSLTQGRDSPLHF. The DNA of the CDR3 is TGTGCCAGCAGCTTGACGCAGGGCCGGGATTCACCCCTCCACTTT.